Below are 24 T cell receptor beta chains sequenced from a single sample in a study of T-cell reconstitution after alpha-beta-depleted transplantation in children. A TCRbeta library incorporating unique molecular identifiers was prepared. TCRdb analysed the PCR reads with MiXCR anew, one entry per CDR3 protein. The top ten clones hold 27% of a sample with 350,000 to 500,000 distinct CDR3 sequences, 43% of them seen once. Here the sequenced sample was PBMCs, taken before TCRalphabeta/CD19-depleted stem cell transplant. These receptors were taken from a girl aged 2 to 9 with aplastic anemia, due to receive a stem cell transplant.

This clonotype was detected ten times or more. In DNA form, the CDR3 reads TGTGCCAGCTCACCGCCAAACCCCAGCTCCTACAATGAGCAGTTCTTC. This gives the protein CASSPPNPSSYNEQFF. The rearrangement links TRBV18 to TRBJ2-1; no clear D. Trimming took off 3 bases at V and 0 bases at J, with 12 bases between the two ends. The CDR3 sequence is 16 residues long. From germline, CDR1 is KGHSH and CDR2 LQKENI. The full variable domain, in which reference TRBV18 and TRBJ2-1 provide the parts outside the CDR3, is NAGVMQNPRHLVRRRGQEARLRCSPMKGHSHVYWYRQLPEEGLKFMVYLQKENIIDESGMPKERFSAEFPKEGPSILRIQQVVRGDSAAYFCASSPPNPSSYNEQFFGPGTRLTVL.

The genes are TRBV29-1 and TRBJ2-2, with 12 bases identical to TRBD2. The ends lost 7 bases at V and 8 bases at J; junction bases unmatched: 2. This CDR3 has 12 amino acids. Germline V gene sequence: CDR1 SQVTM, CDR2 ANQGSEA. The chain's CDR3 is CSGLAGAGELFF. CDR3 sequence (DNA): TGCAGCGGACTAGCGGGGGCGGGGGAGCTGTTTTTT.

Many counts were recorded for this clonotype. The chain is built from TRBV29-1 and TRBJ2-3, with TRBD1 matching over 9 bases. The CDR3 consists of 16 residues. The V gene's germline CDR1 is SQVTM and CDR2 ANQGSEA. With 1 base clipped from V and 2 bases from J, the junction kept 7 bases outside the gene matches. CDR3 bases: TGCAGCGTTGAAGGGACGGACAGGGGCTTCACAGATACGCAGTATTTT. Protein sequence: CSVEGTDRGFTDTQYF.

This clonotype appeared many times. CDR3: CASSPILSGETQYF. The CDR3 DNA reads as TGTGCCAGCAGCCCCATCCTTTCGGGGGAGACCCAGTACTTC. The chain couples TRBV3-1 to TRBJ2-5; a weak D match, TRBD2 (5 bases). This CDR3 region has 14 residues. The V gene lost 4 bases and the J gene lost 5 bases, with 14 bases spanning the gap. Germline CDR1 reads LGHDT; CDR2 reads YNNKEL (reference sequence).

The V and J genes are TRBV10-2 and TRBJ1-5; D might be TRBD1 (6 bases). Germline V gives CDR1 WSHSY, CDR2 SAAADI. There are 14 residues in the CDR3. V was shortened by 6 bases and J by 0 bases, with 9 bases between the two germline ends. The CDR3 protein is CASRGGASNQPQHF. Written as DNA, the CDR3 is TGCGCCAGCAGAGGGGGGGCTAGCAATCAGCCCCAGCATTTT.

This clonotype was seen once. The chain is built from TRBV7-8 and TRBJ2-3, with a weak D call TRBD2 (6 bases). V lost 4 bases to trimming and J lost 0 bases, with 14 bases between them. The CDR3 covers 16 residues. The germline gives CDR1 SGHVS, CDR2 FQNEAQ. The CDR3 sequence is CASSYRLVASTDTQYF. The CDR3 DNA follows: TGTGCCAGCAGCTATCGACTAGTCGCTAGCACAGATACGCAGTATTTT.

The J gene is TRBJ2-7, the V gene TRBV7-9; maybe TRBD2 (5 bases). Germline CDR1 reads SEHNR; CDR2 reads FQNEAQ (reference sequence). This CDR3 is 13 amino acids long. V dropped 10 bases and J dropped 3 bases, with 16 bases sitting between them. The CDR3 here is CATSPGILYEQYF. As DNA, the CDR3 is TGTGCCACCTCACCGGGAATACTCTACGAGCAGTACTTC.

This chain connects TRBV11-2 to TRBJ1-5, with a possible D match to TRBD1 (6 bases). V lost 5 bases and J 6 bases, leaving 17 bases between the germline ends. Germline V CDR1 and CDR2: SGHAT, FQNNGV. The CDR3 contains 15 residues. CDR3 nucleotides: TGTGCCAGCAGCCCCGACGGGGGGCGGTTTCAGCCCCAGCATTTT. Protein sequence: CASSPDGGRFQPQHF. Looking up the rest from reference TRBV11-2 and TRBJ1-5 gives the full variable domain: EAGVAQSPRYKIIEKRQSVAFWCNPISGHATLYWYQQILGQGPKLLIQFQNNGVVDDSQLPKDRFSAERLKGVDSTLKIQPAKLEDSAVYLCASSPDGGRFQPQHFGDGTRLSIL.

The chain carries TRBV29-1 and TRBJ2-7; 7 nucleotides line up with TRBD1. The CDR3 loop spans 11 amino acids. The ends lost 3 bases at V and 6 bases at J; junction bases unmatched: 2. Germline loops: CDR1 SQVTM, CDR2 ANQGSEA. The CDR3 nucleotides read TGCAGCGTTGATGGGGACAGCGAGCAGTACTTC. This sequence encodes CSVDGDSEQYF.

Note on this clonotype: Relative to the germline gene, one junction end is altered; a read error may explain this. The CDR3 loop is CASSWEVGDTQYF. The CDR3 nucleotides are TGTGCTAGCAGCTGGGAGGTTGGGGATACGCAGTATTTT. The chain joins TRBV7-7 to TRBJ2-3, with TRBD2 as a possible D gene (6 bases). Per germline, CDR1 SSHAT and CDR2 FNYEAQ (reference sequence). The CDR3 sequence is 13 residues long.

CDR3 protein: CASSPGTDSSYEQYF. Written as DNA, the CDR3 is TGTGCCAGCTCACCGGGGACAGATAGTTCCTACGAGCAGTACTTC. The V gene is TRBV18, the J gene TRBJ2-7; TRBD1 matches 7 bases. J gave up 1 base and V 3 bases, and 6 bases lay outside the gene matches. Germline CDR1 KGHSH, CDR2 LQKENI. The CDR3 covers 15 residues.

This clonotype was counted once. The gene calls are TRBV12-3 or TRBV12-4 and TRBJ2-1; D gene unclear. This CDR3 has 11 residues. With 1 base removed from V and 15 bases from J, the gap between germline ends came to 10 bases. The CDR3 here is CASSLGGSPFF. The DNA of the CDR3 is TGTGCCAGCAGTTTAGGTGGAAGTCCGTTCTTC.

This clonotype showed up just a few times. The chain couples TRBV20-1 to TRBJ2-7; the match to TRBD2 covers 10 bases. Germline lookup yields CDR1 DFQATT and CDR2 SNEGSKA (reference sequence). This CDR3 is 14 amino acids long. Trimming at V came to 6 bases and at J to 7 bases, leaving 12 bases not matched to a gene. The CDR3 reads CSAHIAGGLPEQYF. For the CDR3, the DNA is TGCAGTGCCCATATAGCGGGGGGCCTACCAGAGCAGTACTTC.

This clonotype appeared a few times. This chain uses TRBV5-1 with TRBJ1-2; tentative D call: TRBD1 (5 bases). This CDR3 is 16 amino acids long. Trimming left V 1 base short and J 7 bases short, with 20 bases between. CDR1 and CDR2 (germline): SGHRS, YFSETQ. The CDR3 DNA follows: TGCGCCAGCAGCTTGTATTCCGGCCAGGGACGTTCTGGCTACACCTTC. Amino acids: CASSLYSGQGRSGYTF.

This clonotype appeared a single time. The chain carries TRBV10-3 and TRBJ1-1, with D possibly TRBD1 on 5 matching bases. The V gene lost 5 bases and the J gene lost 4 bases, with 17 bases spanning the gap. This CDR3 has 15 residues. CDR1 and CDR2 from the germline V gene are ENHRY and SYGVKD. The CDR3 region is CAISQESRGGTEAFF. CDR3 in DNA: TGTGCCATCAGTCAGGAATCTAGGGGTGGCACTGAAGCTTTCTTT.

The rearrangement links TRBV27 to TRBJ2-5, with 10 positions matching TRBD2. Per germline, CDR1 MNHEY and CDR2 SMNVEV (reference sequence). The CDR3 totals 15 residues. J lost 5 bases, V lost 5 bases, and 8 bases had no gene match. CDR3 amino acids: CASSPLAGVDETQYF. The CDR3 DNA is TGTGCCAGCAGTCCCCTAGCGGGAGTAGATGAGACCCAGTACTTC.

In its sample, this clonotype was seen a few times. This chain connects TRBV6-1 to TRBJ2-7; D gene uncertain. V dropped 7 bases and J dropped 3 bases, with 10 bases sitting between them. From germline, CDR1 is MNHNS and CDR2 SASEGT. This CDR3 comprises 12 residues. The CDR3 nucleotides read TGTGCCAGCATCGGTGGTCTCTACGAGCAGTACTTC. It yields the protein CASIGGLYEQYF.

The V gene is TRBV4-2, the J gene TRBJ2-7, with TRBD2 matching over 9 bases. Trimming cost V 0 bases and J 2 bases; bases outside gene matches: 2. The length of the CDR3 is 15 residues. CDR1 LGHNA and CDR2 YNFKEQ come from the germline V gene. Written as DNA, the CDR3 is TGTGCCAGCAGCCAAGAAGCGGGAGGTACCTACGAGCAGTACTTC. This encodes CASSQEAGGTYEQYF.

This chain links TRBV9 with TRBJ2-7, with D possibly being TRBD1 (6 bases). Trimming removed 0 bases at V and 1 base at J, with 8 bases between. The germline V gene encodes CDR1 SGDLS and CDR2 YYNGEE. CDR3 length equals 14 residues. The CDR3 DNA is TGTGCCAGCAGCGTAGTCGACAGGTCCTACGAGCAGTACTTC. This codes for CASSVVDRSYEQYF. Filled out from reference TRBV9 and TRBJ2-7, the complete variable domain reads DSGVTQTPKHLITATGQRVTLRCSPRSGDLSVYWYQQSLDQGLQFLIQYYNGEERAKGNILERFSAQQFPDLHSELNLSSLELGDSALYFCASSVVDRSYEQYFGPGTRLTVT.

The DNA for the CDR3 is TGTGCCAGCAGCTCAGACTACTCCTACAATGAGCAGTTCTTC. Its translation: CASSSDYSYNEQFF. The chain is built from TRBV9 and TRBJ2-1, with a weak D call TRBD2 (5 bases). CDR1 SGDLS and CDR2 YYNGEE come from the germline V gene. The CDR3 runs 14 residues. Trimming cost V 4 bases and J 0 bases, with 8 bases left between them.

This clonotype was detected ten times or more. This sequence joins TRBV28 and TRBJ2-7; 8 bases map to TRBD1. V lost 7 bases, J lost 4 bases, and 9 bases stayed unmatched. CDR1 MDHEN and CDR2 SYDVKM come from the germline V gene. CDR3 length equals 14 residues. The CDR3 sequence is CASNLGQGAYEQYF. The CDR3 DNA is TGTGCCAGCAACTTAGGGCAGGGGGCATACGAGCAGTACTTC.

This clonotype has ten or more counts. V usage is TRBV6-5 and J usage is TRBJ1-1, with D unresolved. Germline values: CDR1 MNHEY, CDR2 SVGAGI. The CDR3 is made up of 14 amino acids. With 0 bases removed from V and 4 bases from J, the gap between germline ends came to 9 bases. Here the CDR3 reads CASSYSRPGTEAFF. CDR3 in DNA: TGTGCCAGCAGTTACTCGAGGCCCGGCACTGAAGCTTTCTTT.

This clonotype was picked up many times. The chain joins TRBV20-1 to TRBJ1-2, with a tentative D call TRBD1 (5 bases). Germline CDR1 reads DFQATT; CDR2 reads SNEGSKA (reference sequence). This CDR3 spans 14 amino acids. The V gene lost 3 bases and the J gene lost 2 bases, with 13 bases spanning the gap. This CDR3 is CSASRSGTNYGYTF. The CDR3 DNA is TGCAGTGCTAGTAGGTCAGGGACCAACTATGGCTACACCTTC.

CDR3 in amino acids: CASTITPGNTGELFF. In DNA form, the CDR3 reads TGTGCCAGCACCATCACCCCAGGGAACACCGGGGAGCTGTTTTTT. The rearrangement uses TRBV6-2 or TRBV6-3 and TRBJ2-2; no definite D call. The V and J ends lost 7 bases and 1 base respectively, with 13 bases between them. The CDR3 is 15 amino acids. The germline gives CDR1 MNHEY, CDR2 SVGEGT.